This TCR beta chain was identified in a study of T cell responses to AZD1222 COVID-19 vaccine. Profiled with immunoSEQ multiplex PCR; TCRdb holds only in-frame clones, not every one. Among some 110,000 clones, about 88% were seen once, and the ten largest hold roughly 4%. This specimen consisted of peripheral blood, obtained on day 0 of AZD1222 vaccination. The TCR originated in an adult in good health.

In DNA form, the CDR3 reads TGTGCCAGCAGCCTACAGGGGGCGAACACTGAAGCTTTCTTT. Its protein product is CASSLQGANTEAFF. The chain carries TRBV3-1 (or the pseudogene TRBV3-2) and TRBJ1-1; 9 bases match TRBD1. CDR3 length: 14 amino acids. Germline lookup yields CDR1 LGHDT and CDR2 YNNKEL (reference sequence). With 4 bases clipped from V and 1 base from J, the junction kept 1 base outside the gene matches.